The clone carrying this T cell receptor beta chain has just a few counts. Its antigen is unidentified. This sample was included in a study of T-cell reconstitution after alpha-beta-depleted transplantation in children. Study observations and caveats: At the one-year point after transplant, T-cell counts and TCRbeta diversity were found to come mostly from T cells that had been newly produced. The origin of alpha-beta T cells about two months after transplant was reportedly several hundred expanded graft clones. Surviving recipient T cells and thymic progenitors produced the high day-60 TCRbeta diversity seen in some patients.

The V gene lost 3 bases and the J gene lost 0 bases, with 13 bases spanning the gap. Per germline, CDR1 SGHKS and CDR2 YYEKEE (reference sequence). The CDR3 runs to 16 residues. Researchers prepared the TCRbeta library using unique molecular identifiers, the study reports. MiXCR, applied by TCRdb to the PCR reads, yields one record per CDR3 protein. The data hold about 980,000 distinct CDR3 sequences, with around 30% observed a single time. This specimen was PBMCs, mostly from graft donor cells, taken 360 days after TCRalphabeta/CD19-depleted stem cell transplant. This clonotype was obtained from a boy younger than two who had a stem cell transplant for SCID, so the T cells may come from the graft donor. This chain joins TRBV5-5 and TRBJ1-3, with unresolved D. The CDR3 DNA follows: TGTGCCAGCAGCTCCATCGGTTTAAACTCTGGAAACACCATATATTTT. Translated: CASSSIGLNSGNTIYF.